These T cell receptor beta chains were read from a single sample in a study of Ad26.COV2.S vaccination and SARS-CoV-2 variants. The assay was immunoSEQ multiplex PCR, and TCRdb's table has in-frame clones only and misses some. The data contain fewer than 800,000 clones, roughly nine tenths of them seen just once; the ten biggest clones take up approximately 1.5%. This specimen was peripheral blood, taken in a trial of Ad26.COV2.S vaccine versus placebo. These receptors were taken from a person aged 18-65 years who received the Ad26.COV2.S COVID-19 vaccine or a placebo. Each CDR3 is given with its conserved first and last residue. The order of the fields is J gene, D gene, clone size, V gene, CDR3 DNA, CDR3 protein. D genes are given only for firm matches. Some rows have no size entry. The others give once, few or many, or a class for an expanded clone.

TRBJ2-3,NA,few,TRBV7-2,TGTGCCAGCAGCTTAGCGGGACGAGGGGCCACAGATACGCAGTATTTT,CASSLAGRGATDTQYF
TRBJ1-1,NA,NA,TRBV19,TGTGCCAGTGGTGGCGAACTCGGGAACACTGAAGCTTTCTTT,CASGGELGNTEAFF
TRBJ1-1,NA,NA,TRBV4-3,TGCGCCAGCAGCCAAGGAGGGGCGCGGGACACTGAAGCTTTCTTT,CASSQGGARDTEAFF
TRBJ1-1,NA,NA,TRBV2,TGTGCCAGCAGTGGGCGGGGCAACACTGAAGCTTTCTTT,CASSGRGNTEAFF
TRBJ1-1,NA,NA,TRBV12-3/TRBV12-4,TGTGCCAGCAGTTTGTATGGACCGCCTGAAGCTTTCTTT,CASSLYGPPEAFF
TRBJ2-6,NA,NA,TRBV7-9,TGTGCCAGCACGACGGAAAACGTCCTGACTTTC,CASTTENVLTF
TRBJ1-5,NA,NA,TRBV6-2/TRBV6-3,TGTGCCAGCAGCGCTCGGACAGTTTCAAGCAATCAGCCCCAGCATTTT,CASSARTVSSNQPQHF
TRBJ1-1,NA,NA,TRBV28,TGTGCCAGCGCCAAGTTCGTGAACACTGAAGCTTTCTTT,CASAKFVNTEAFF
TRBJ1-1,NA,once,TRBV10-3,TGTGCCATCACCGGACAGTTAAACACTGAAGCTTTCTTT,CAITGQLNTEAFF
TRBJ1-1,NA,NA,TRBV5-4,TGTGCCAGCAGCTTGGACGGAACTGAAGCTTTCTTT,CASSLDGTEAFF
TRBJ1-4,TRBD1,NA,TRBV10-3,TGTGCCATGCAGGGGGCGACTAATGAAAAACTGTTTTTT,CAMQGATNEKLFF
TRBJ1-1,NA,NA,TRBV5-1,TGCGCCAGCAGCTTGATGAACACTGAAGCTTTCTTT,CASSLMNTEAFF
TRBJ1-2,NA,NA,TRBV6-5,TGTGCCAGCAGTTACGACAGATCCTATGGCTACACCTTC,CASSYDRSYGYTF
TRBJ2-5,NA,NA,TRBV10-3,TGTGCCATCAGGCCCTCCGGGACTCCTAGGGAGACCCAGTACTTC,CAIRPSGTPRETQYF
TRBJ1-5,NA,NA,TRBV19,TGTGCCAGTAGTATAGATTCCGGGACCACCGCGACCCAGCATTTT,CASSIDSGTTATQHF
TRBJ2-5,NA,NA,TRBV18,TGTGCCAGCTCACGGGGGGAGCAAGAGACCCAGTACTTC,CASSRGEQETQYF
TRBJ1-1,NA,NA,TRBV4-3,TGCGCCAGCAGCCAAGATGATGCAGGACAGTTCATGAACACTGAAGCTTTCTTT,CASSQDDAGQFMNTEAFF
TRBJ2-1,TRBD2,NA,TRBV19,TGTGCCAGTAGTATAGGACTAGCGGACCACAATGAGCAGTTCTTC,CASSIGLADHNEQFF
TRBJ2-3,TRBD2,NA,TRBV3-1/TRBV3-2,TGTGCCAGCAGATTGGGGAGCGGGGGGCCCAGCACAGATACGCAGTATTTT,CASRLGSGGPSTDTQYF
TRBJ1-5,NA,NA,TRBV19,TGTGCCAGTAGTATAGGGACCGCCTTAATTAATCAGCCCCAGCATTTT,CASSIGTALINQPQHF
TRBJ2-5,NA,NA,TRBV30,TGTGCCTGGAGTAGTAGCCGGGAGACCCAGTACTTC,CAWSSSRETQYF
TRBJ2-6,TRBD1,few,TRBV2,TGTGCCACAGGGGGCTCTGGGGCCAACGTCCTGACTTTC,CATGGSGANVLTF
TRBJ1-1,NA,NA,TRBV19,TGTGCCAGTAGTATTTTCAGGGCCGGTGTTGAAGCTTTCTTT,CASSIFRAGVEAFF
TRBJ2-3,NA,NA,TRBV18,TGTGCCAGCTCACCACCGGCCGGTGAGACGCAGTATTTT,CASSPPAGETQYF
TRBJ2-3,NA,NA,TRBV10-3,TGTGCCATCAGTGAGGGGACTCTCGGCCGGGAGAACACAGATACGCAGTATTTT,CAISEGTLGRENTDTQYF
TRBJ1-4,TRBD1,once,TRBV6-6,TGTGCCAGCAGTTACCCTAGGGGACAGTATGAAAAACTGTTTTTT,CASSYPRGQYEKLFF
TRBJ2-7,TRBD1,NA,TRBV7-9,TGTGCCAGCAGCTTCCCGGACAGGGTGGACGAGCAGTACTTC,CASSFPDRVDEQYF
TRBJ2-1,TRBD2,NA,TRBV19,TGTGCCAGTAGTTGGACTAGCGGGAGCCAATACAATGAGCAGTTCTTC,CASSWTSGSQYNEQFF
TRBJ2-2,NA,NA,TRBV2,TGTGCCAGCAGTGATAGCCCAAACGCGAACACCGGGGAGCTGTTTTTT,CASSDSPNANTGELFF
TRBJ2-1,TRBD2,NA,TRBV3-1/TRBV3-2,TGTGCCAGCAGCCTGTCCGGGACTAACGCTTTCTACAATGAGCAGTTCTTC,CASSLSGTNAFYNEQFF
TRBJ2-7,NA,NA,TRBV2,TGTGCCAGCATCCTCACGGGGGCGTCGTCCGAGCAGTACTTC,CASILTGASSEQYF
TRBJ2-5,NA,NA,TRBV7-9,TGTGCCAGCACCCTAGGGGGGGTAGAGACCCAGTACTTC,CASTLGGVETQYF
TRBJ2-5,NA,NA,TRBV7-9,TGTGCCAGCAGCTTAGCGTTGTCAGGTCAAGAGACCCAGTACTTC,CASSLALSGQETQYF
TRBJ2-3,NA,NA,TRBV10-3,TGTGCCGTCTGTACTCCGGGACATACGGGAGATACGCAGTATTTT,CAVCTPGHTGDTQYF
TRBJ1-5,TRBD1,NA,TRBV27,TGTGCCAGCTCCCCGATCGGGACAGGGTCGGGTCAGCCCCAGCATTTT,CASSPIGTGSGQPQHF
TRBJ2-7,NA,few,TRBV15,TGTGCCACCAGCAGATTCCGGGACACGTCTTCTTACGAGCAGTACTTC,CATSRFRDTSSYEQYF
TRBJ2-5,NA,NA,TRBV21-1,TGTGCCAGCATCCGTTCCCCCCTGCCCCAAGAGACCCAGTACTTC,CASIRSPLPQETQYF
TRBJ2-5,TRBD1,NA,TRBV2,TGTGCCAGCAGTGCCCGGACAGGGTCTCTCGAGACCCAGTACTTC,CASSARTGSLETQYF
TRBJ1-1,NA,NA,TRBV6-5,TGTGCCAGCAGTCCCAGGGTGAACACTGAAGCTTTCTTT,CASSPRVNTEAFF
TRBJ1-3,NA,NA,TRBV5-6,TGTGCCAGCAGCCTGAGGGGGAACCCCTCTGGAAACACCATATATTTT,CASSLRGNPSGNTIYF
TRBJ1-1,NA,NA,TRBV29-1,TGCAGCGTTGAGGGCAGATCCAACACTGAAGCTTTCTTT,CSVEGRSNTEAFF
TRBJ1-2,NA,NA,TRBV6-2/TRBV6-3,TGTGCCAGCAGTCGTCGAACAGCTAACTATGGCTACACCTTC,CASSRRTANYGYTF
TRBJ2-2,NA,NA,TRBV7-2,TGTGCCAGCAGCTCGGGACTTTCCGGGGAGCTGTTTTTT,CASSSGLSGELFF
TRBJ2-6,NA,NA,TRBV25-1,TGTGCCAGCAGTGAAATTAGTGGAACCTCTGGGGCCAACGTCCTGACTTTC,CASSEISGTSGANVLTF
TRBJ2-1,NA,NA,TRBV25-1,TGTGCCAGCAGTGAATTGTACCAGGGCTCCTACAATGAGCAGTTCTTC,CASSELYQGSYNEQFF
TRBJ2-3,NA,NA,TRBV25-1,TGTGCCAGCAGTGAAGGGGGGACAGATACGCAGTATTTT,CASSEGGTDTQYF
TRBJ1-1,TRBD1,NA,TRBV7-8,TGTGCCAGCAGCCCCCTGATCCGGACAGGGGGCAACCATAATCAAGCTTTCTTT,CASSPLIRTGGNHNQAFF
TRBJ1-5,NA,NA,TRBV11-2,TGTGCCAGCAGCTTAAGTGACGGGCAGCCCCAGCATTTT,CASSLSDGQPQHF
TRBJ2-1,TRBD1,NA,TRBV24-1,TGTGCCACCAGCCCCCCCGGGGACAGGGGCCATGAGCAGTTCTTC,CATSPPGDRGHEQFF
TRBJ1-6,NA,NA,TRBV5-1,TGCGCCAGCAGCTCGGGGGTGGCCAATTCACCCCTCCACTTT,CASSSGVANSPLHF
TRBJ2-1,NA,NA,TRBV12-3/TRBV12-4,TGTGCCAGCAGTTTGGCAGGGCGGAATGAGCAGTTCTTC,CASSLAGRNEQFF
TRBJ2-3,NA,NA,TRBV18,TGTGCCAGCTCACTAAGCGCAGATACGCAGTATTTT,CASSLSADTQYF
TRBJ1-2,TRBD1,NA,TRBV11-2,TGTGCCAGCAGCCAGGGACAGTCCTATGGCTACACCTTC,CASSQGQSYGYTF
TRBJ1-1,NA,NA,TRBV6-1,TGTGCCAGCAGTGAAGTTCGGAGAGGGAACACTGAAGCTTTCTTT,CASSEVRRGNTEAFF
TRBJ1-6,NA,once,TRBV5-1,TGCGCCAGCAGCTTGTGGGGGCTCGGGGAAGGATCACCCCTCCACTTT,CASSLWGLGEGSPLHF
TRBJ2-2,NA,NA,TRBV6-6,TGTGCCAGCAGTGACAGACCTAACACCGGGGAGCTGTTTTTT,CASSDRPNTGELFF
TRBJ2-2,TRBD1,NA,TRBV27,TGTGCCAGCAGTAGGGGGGGACAGGGATACACCGGGGAGCTGTTTTTT,CASSRGGQGYTGELFF
TRBJ1-2,NA,NA,TRBV2,TGTGCCAGCAGTGAATTGGAAAGCGGCTACACCTTC,CASSELESGYTF
TRBJ2-5,NA,NA,TRBV5-1,TGCGCCAGCAGCTTGACTAGCCCGCGGCCTATGGAGACCCAGTACTTC,CASSLTSPRPMETQYF